The source of this T cell receptor beta chain is a study of neoadjuvant anti-PD-1 for oral cavity cancer. Background on the study: Non-progressing patients received a fourth nivolumab dose near day 43, then surgery on days 50-56. The study's findings and limits: Treg/Th17 ratio rose with pretreatment blood and fell with post-treatment tumor TCRbeta clonality. After neoadjuvant nivolumab, PBMC T cell clonality was significantly higher in non-responders than responders.

Comment on this clone: Its target is unknown.

This table comes from immunoSEQ multiplex PCR, and its TCRdb copy is limited to in-frame clones, with some not included. Seen here are more than 9,500 clones, approximately 74% observed once, and the top ten hold under 3%. Time point defined: after neoadjuvant nivolumab, at surgical resection. Patients had HPV-negative, locally advanced oral cavity squamous cell carcinoma. CDR3 size: 14 residues. Germline loops: CDR1 MGHDK, CDR2 SYGVNS. The V gene lost 3 bases and the J gene lost 4 bases, with 9 bases spanning the gap. The chain recombines TRBV25-1 with TRBJ1-4, with D perhaps TRBD1 (6 bases). This TCR was recovered from a person aged 35 to 85 with oral cavity squamous cell carcinoma. The input for sequencing was PBMCs, taken after nivolumab (anti-PD-1) treatment. Here the CDR3 reads CASSDDRNNEKLFF. DNA for the CDR3: TGTGCCAGCAGTGACGACAGGAATAATGAAAAACTGTTTTTT.